Below, 15 T cell receptor beta chains from the same sample are listed, as sequenced in a study of T cell responses to AZD1222 COVID-19 vaccine. The table came from immunoSEQ multiplex PCR; TCRdb's copy has only in-frame clones and leaves some out. The sample shows 150,000 or so clones, around nine tenths of them seen only once. The sample was peripheral blood, taken on day 0 of AZD1222 vaccination. The receptors derive from an adult in good health.

J is TRBJ1-2 and V is TRBV29-1; D might be TRBD1 (5 bases). The CDR3 covers 15 residues. The V end lost 5 bases, the J end lost 3 bases, and 19 bases lay between the germline ends. The germline gives CDR1 SQVTM, CDR2 ANQGSEA. In nucleotides, the CDR3 is TGCAGCGTTTTTTCCCCTGTCCAGGGCGACTATGGCTACACCTTC. This translates into CSVFSPVQGDYGYTF.

The CDR3 DNA reads as TGTGCCAGCAGCTATCAGGGGGAGGGCAATCAGCCCCAGCATTTT. This sequence encodes CASSYQGEGNQPQHF. This rearrangement joins TRBV13 to TRBJ1-5; 7 bases agree with TRBD1. Trimming took 4 bases from V and 2 from J; bases not matched to a gene: 5. Per germline, CDR1 PRHDT and CDR2 FYEKMQ (reference sequence). This CDR3 comprises 15 residues.

A note on this clone: This specimen includes other DNA sequences encoding the same CDR3. V is TRBV9 and J is TRBJ1-6, with D uncertain. Germline CDR1 and CDR2: SGDLS and YYNGEE. The CDR3 covers 13 residues. Between the trimmed V and J ends, which lost 0 bases and 7 bases, there was a span of 5 bases. CDR3 DNA: TGTGCCAGCAGCGTAGGAGGGAATTCACCCCTCCACTTT. Amino acids: CASSVGGNSPLHF.

The chain combines TRBV18 with TRBJ1-1; D uncertain. The CDR3 sequence is 12 residues long. V lost 2 bases and J 5 bases, leaving 6 bases between the germline ends. Germline V gives CDR1 KGHSH, CDR2 LQKENI. CDR3 amino acids: CASSPGKTEAFF. DNA of the CDR3: TGTGCCAGCTCACCAGGGAAAACTGAAGCTTTCTTT.

This chain connects TRBV15 to TRBJ1-2; no clear D gene. CDR3 length: 15 residues. The germline V gene has CDR1 LNHNV and CDR2 YYDKDF (reference sequence). Trimming left V 0 bases short and J 8 bases short, with 16 bases between. Here the CDR3 DNA reads TGTGCCACCAGCAGAGATCGAGGGAGGGAAAGGGGCTACACCTTC. Its translation is CATSRDRGRERGYTF.

Concerning this clone itself: A junction boundary mismatches the germline segment, possibly from a read error. DNA for the CDR3: TGTGCAAGTAGTATAGTACCTCGGGGGGGTGAAAAACTGTTTTTT. It encodes CASSIVPRGGEKLFF. The rearrangement links TRBV19 to TRBJ1-4; possible D gene TRBD1, 5 bases. This CDR3 has 15 amino acids. CDR1 is LNHDA and CDR2 is SQIVND in the germline V gene (reference sequence).

This clone was observed at least ten times. This chain uses TRBV28 with TRBJ2-6; no clear D. CDR1 and CDR2 (germline): MDHEN, SYDVKM. Trimming removed 6 bases from V and 0 bases from J, with 9 bases in between. The CDR3 runs 15 residues. The CDR3 DNA reads TGTGCCAGCAGGACACCCAGCTCTGGGGCCAACGTCCTGACTTTC. It is translated as CASRTPSSGANVLTF.

V and J are TRBV9 and TRBJ2-3; maybe TRBD2 (5 bases). V was cut by 2 bases and J by 3 bases, with 7 bases left in between. There are 13 residues in the CDR3. Germline loops: CDR1 SGDLS, CDR2 YYNGEE. The CDR3 protein is CASSVGRTDTQYF. The CDR3 coding sequence is TGTGCCAGCAGCGTGGGGAGAACAGATACGCAGTATTTT.

The chain recombines TRBV15 with TRBJ1-3; D not resolved. V dropped 5 bases and J dropped 2 bases, with 16 bases sitting between them. Per the germline V gene, CDR1 is LNHNV and CDR2 is YYDKDF (reference sequence). This CDR3 contains 16 residues. The CDR3 DNA reads as TGTGCCACCAGCCTGGGTCACAAAAATGCTGGAAACACCATATATTTT. This sequence encodes CATSLGHKNAGNTIYF.

This clone was recorded once. The chain employs TRBV2 and TRBJ1-2; 10 positions agree with TRBD1. CDR3 size: 14 residues. Trimming cost V 8 bases and J 8 bases; bases outside gene matches: 11. The V gene's germline CDR1 is SNHLY and CDR2 FYNNEI. CDR3 region: CASASGQGVGGYTF. CDR3 sequence (DNA): TGTGCCAGCGCAAGTGGACAGGGGGTCGGCGGCTACACCTTC.

The chain combines TRBV4-1 with TRBJ2-5, with a possible D match to TRBD1 (6 bases). In germline, CDR1 is MGHRA, CDR2 YSYEKL. This CDR3 is 15 amino acids long. Trimming removed 4 bases at V and 0 bases at J, with 12 bases between. The CDR3 protein is CASSPGQINQETQYF. In nucleotides, the CDR3 is TGCGCCAGCAGCCCCGGACAGATTAACCAAGAGACCCAGTACTTC.

The chain joins TRBV19 to TRBJ2-4; 8 nucleotides align to TRBD1. The CDR3 is 16 residues long. After removal of 5 bases from V and 3 bases from J, the junction contained 9 bases not matched to a gene. CDR1 and CDR2 from the germline V gene are LNHDA and SQIVND (reference sequence). CDR3 in amino acids: CASSGGQGGYKNIQYF. The DNA for the CDR3 is TGTGCCAGTAGTGGAGGACAGGGAGGTTACAAAAACATTCAGTACTTC.

The gene calls are TRBV4-1 and TRBJ2-1; the D gene could be TRBD1 or TRBD2 (5 bases each). The CDR3 spans 17 residues. CDR1 and CDR2 (germline): MGHRA, YSYEKL. V dropped 0 bases and J dropped 7 bases, with 19 bases sitting between them. CDR3 loop: CASSQDPAGTPPNEQFF. The DNA of the CDR3 is TGCGCCAGCAGCCAAGACCCTGCCGGGACCCCCCCGAATGAGCAGTTCTTC.

The gene calls are TRBV6-4 and TRBJ2-3; 8 nucleotides match TRBD2. CDR3 length: 15 residues. Germline assignment: CDR1 MRHNA and CDR2 SNTAGT. V trimming: 3 bases; J trimming: 4 bases; junction bases outside the gene matches: 6. CDR3 sequence (DNA): TGTGCCAGCAGTGAGGCGGGAGGCGGCGCAGATACGCAGTATTTT. Encoded protein: CASSEAGGGADTQYF.

This clone was recorded once. The chain joins TRBV19 to TRBJ1-4, with D unresolved. The CDR3 extends over 15 amino acids. Per the germline V gene, CDR1 is LNHDA and CDR2 is SQIVND (reference sequence). V was clipped by 3 bases and J by 7 bases, with 15 bases between them. The CDR3 sequence is CASSMEDDTSEKLFF. The CDR3 DNA reads as TGTGCCAGTAGTATGGAGGATGACACGAGTGAAAAACTGTTTTTT.